The clone carrying this TCR beta chain has only a few counts. The CDR3 runs to 14 residues. Looked up from germline, CDR1 is MDHEN and CDR2 is SYDVKM. V lost 6 bases and J lost 3; bases outside the gene matches: 7. Stated time point: 2015-2016 season, pre-vaccination. The sample comes from a study of follicular helper T cells after annual influenza vaccination. Only in-frame clones appear in the TCRdb table, and some are missing; sequencing was by immunoSEQ multiplex PCR. The table includes around 10,000 clones, around 85% detected once. This chain joins TRBV28 and TRBJ2-7; 8 bases align to TRBD1. The source was CXCR5+ CD38- circulating T follicular helper cells from blood, collected on the day of influenza vaccination. Documented subset: circulating Tfh, non-naive CD4+CXCR5+PD-1+ (ICOS+CD38+ or ICOS-CD38-). The TCR comes from an adult who received the influenza vaccine. This chain's CDR3 is CASRIGQGGYEQYF. Written as DNA, the CDR3 is TGTGCCAGCAGGATAGGACAGGGAGGCTACGAGCAGTACTTC.